This T cell receptor beta chain stems from a study of T cell changes during pregnancy in multiple sclerosis. TCRdb's copy holds only in-frame clones and misses some; the assay was immunoSEQ multiplex PCR. The sample consists of about 100,000 clones, roughly 92% of them appearing once. The germline V gene has CDR1 SEHNR and CDR2 FQNEAQ (reference sequence). This CDR3 is 13 amino acids long. V lost 1 base, J lost 8 bases, and 9 bases lay in between. The chain combines TRBV7-9 with TRBJ2-1; the D is unclear. The receptor was isolated from a female donor with multiple sclerosis, enrolled in a pregnancy study. This material consisted of peripheral blood, taken after pregnancy. CDR3 protein: CASSLVSRYEQFF. In nucleotides, the CDR3 is TGTGCCAGCAGCTTAGTCTCCAGATATGAGCAGTTCTTC.